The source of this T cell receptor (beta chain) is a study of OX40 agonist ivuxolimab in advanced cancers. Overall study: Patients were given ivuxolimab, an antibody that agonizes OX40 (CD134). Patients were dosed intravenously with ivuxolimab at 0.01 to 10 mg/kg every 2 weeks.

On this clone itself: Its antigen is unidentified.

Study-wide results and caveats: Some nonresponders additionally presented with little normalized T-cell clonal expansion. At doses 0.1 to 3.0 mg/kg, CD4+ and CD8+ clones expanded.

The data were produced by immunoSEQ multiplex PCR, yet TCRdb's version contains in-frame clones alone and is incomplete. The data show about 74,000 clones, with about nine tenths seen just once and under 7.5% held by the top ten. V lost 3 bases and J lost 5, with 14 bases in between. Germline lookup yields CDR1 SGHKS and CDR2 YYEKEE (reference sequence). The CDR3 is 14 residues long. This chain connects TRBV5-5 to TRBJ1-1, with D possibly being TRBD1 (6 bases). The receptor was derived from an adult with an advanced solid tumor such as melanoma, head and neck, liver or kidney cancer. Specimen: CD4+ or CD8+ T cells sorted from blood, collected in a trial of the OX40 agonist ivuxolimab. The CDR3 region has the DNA TGTGCCAGCAGCTATTACAGGGAGGAAACTGAAGCTTTCTTT. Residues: CASSYYREETEAFF.